A selection of T cell receptor beta chains follows, all from one sample in a study of identical twins. Each CDR3 protein gets one entry after TCRdb re-called the 5' RACE reads with MiXCR. The sample lists roughly 690,000 distinct CDR3 sequences; 5.5% to 6.5% were seen once. The sequenced sample consisted of naive T cells sorted from blood. These receptors were collected from a man between 18 and 29 years old in good health. Both conserved end residues are part of each CDR3. Fields, in order: clone size, D gene, J gene, V gene, CDR3 protein, CDR3 DNA. A D gene is named only where the DNA matches it firmly. Size tells how often a clone was seen (once, few, many) or the class of an expanded clone, and some rows leave it out.

clone_size: many
d_call: .
j_call: TRBJ2-4
v_call: TRBV12-3/TRBV12-4
cdr3_aa: CATLRAENIQYF
cdr3_nt: TGTGCCACCTTGAGAGCAGAAAACATTCAGTACTTC

clone_size: many
d_call: .
j_call: TRBJ2-7
v_call: TRBV24-1
cdr3_aa: CATSDRGRSLYEQYF
cdr3_nt: TGTGCCACCAGTGATCGAGGACGGAGCCTCTACGAGCAGTACTTC

clone_size: .
d_call: .
j_call: TRBJ2-5
v_call: TRBV11-2
cdr3_aa: CASSLGSGGRETQYF
cdr3_nt: TGTGCCAGCAGCTTAGGTTCGGGGGGCCGGGAGACCCAGTACTTC

clone_size: many
d_call: TRBD2
j_call: TRBJ2-1
v_call: TRBV12-3/TRBV12-4
cdr3_aa: CASSSGLAGASGFF
cdr3_nt: TGTGCCAGCAGCTCGGGACTAGCGGGAGCCTCGGGGTTCTTC

clone_size: many
d_call: TRBD2
j_call: TRBJ2-5
v_call: TRBV27
cdr3_aa: CATRGLAGQETQYF
cdr3_nt: TGTGCCACTCGGGGACTAGCGGGCCAAGAGACCCAGTACTTC

clone_size: few
d_call: .
j_call: TRBJ1-6
v_call: TRBV12-3/TRBV12-4
cdr3_aa: CASSLNLLYNSPLHF
cdr3_nt: TGTGCCAGCAGTTTAAACCTACTATATAATTCACCCCTCCACTTT

clone_size: many
d_call: .
j_call: TRBJ2-3
v_call: TRBV6-5
cdr3_aa: CASSHNRDRRTDTQYF
cdr3_nt: TGTGCCAGCAGTCACAACCGGGACCGTCGCACAGATACGCAGTATTTT

clone_size: few
d_call: .
j_call: TRBJ2-1
v_call: TRBV4-1
cdr3_aa: CASSQDQSYNEQFF
cdr3_nt: TGCGCCAGCAGCCAAGACCAGTCCTACAATGAGCAGTTCTTC

clone_size: few
d_call: TRBD1
j_call: TRBJ2-2
v_call: TRBV7-3
cdr3_aa: CASSLAGTAAGELFF
cdr3_nt: TGTGCCAGCAGCTTAGCCGGGACAGCCGCCGGGGAGCTGTTTTTT

clone_size: .
d_call: .
j_call: TRBJ2-1
v_call: TRBV6-5
cdr3_aa: CASSYGDRHNEQFF
cdr3_nt: TGTGCCAGCAGTTACGGTGACAGGCACAATGAGCAGTTCTTC

clone_size: many
d_call: .
j_call: TRBJ1-1
v_call: TRBV29-1
cdr3_aa: CSVPDRYTEAFF
cdr3_nt: TGCAGCGTACCCGACAGGTACACTGAAGCTTTCTTT

clone_size: many
d_call: .
j_call: TRBJ2-3
v_call: TRBV12-3/TRBV12-4
cdr3_aa: CAISPPSTDTQYF
cdr3_nt: TGTGCCATCTCCCCCCCTTCCACAGATACGCAGTATTTT

clone_size: few
d_call: .
j_call: TRBJ1-1
v_call: TRBV3-1
cdr3_aa: CASSQGAVEAFF
cdr3_nt: TGTGCCAGCAGCCAGGGGGCGGTTGAAGCTTTCTTT

clone_size: .
d_call: .
j_call: TRBJ2-5
v_call: TRBV7-9
cdr3_aa: CASSLGEYEETQYF
cdr3_nt: TGTGCCAGCAGCTTAGGCGAGTACGAAGAGACCCAGTACTTC

clone_size: few
d_call: TRBD1
j_call: TRBJ1-5
v_call: TRBV20-1
cdr3_aa: CSARGRGRDGQPQHF
cdr3_nt: TGCAGTGCTAGAGGGAGGGGGCGGGATGGTCAGCCCCAGCATTTT

clone_size: .
d_call: .
j_call: TRBJ2-5
v_call: TRBV20-1
cdr3_aa: CSARPTAGGVQETQYF
cdr3_nt: TGCAGTGCTAGACCAACGGCAGGGGGGGTACAAGAGACCCAGTACTTC

clone_size: few
d_call: TRBD1
j_call: TRBJ1-2
v_call: TRBV7-2
cdr3_aa: CASRPGQTLGYGYTF
cdr3_nt: TGTGCCAGCAGACCGGGACAGACGTTGGGCTATGGCTACACCTTC

clone_size: .
d_call: TRBD2
j_call: TRBJ2-6
v_call: TRBV6-5
cdr3_aa: CASSYSGRGGSGANVLTF
cdr3_nt: TGTGCCAGCAGTTACTCGGGTCGGGGGGGCTCTGGGGCCAACGTCCTGACTTTC

clone_size: many
d_call: TRBD2
j_call: TRBJ2-7
v_call: TRBV15
cdr3_aa: CATSISLAGVGEQYF
cdr3_nt: TGTGCCACCAGCATCTCCCTAGCGGGAGTTGGCGAGCAGTACTTC

clone_size: many
d_call: .
j_call: TRBJ1-5
v_call: TRBV6-1
cdr3_aa: CASSPSDYSNQPQHF
cdr3_nt: TGTGCCAGCAGTCCCAGCGACTATAGCAATCAGCCCCAGCATTTT

clone_size: .
d_call: .
j_call: TRBJ2-7
v_call: TRBV6-2/TRBV6-3
cdr3_aa: CATRDSSYEQYF
cdr3_nt: TGTGCCACCAGGGACTCCAGCTACGAGCAGTACTTC

clone_size: many
d_call: .
j_call: TRBJ2-7
v_call: TRBV20-1
cdr3_aa: CSARPSGAYEQYF
cdr3_nt: TGCAGTGCTAGGCCCAGCGGTGCCTACGAGCAGTACTTC

clone_size: few
d_call: .
j_call: TRBJ2-2
v_call: TRBV14
cdr3_aa: CASSQVGGVNTGELFF
cdr3_nt: TGTGCCAGCAGCCAAGTGGGCGGAGTGAACACCGGGGAGCTGTTTTTT

clone_size: many
d_call: TRBD2
j_call: TRBJ2-3
v_call: TRBV29-1
cdr3_aa: CSVEGTSGSPNPTDTQYF
cdr3_nt: TGCAGCGTTGAAGGAACTAGCGGGAGCCCTAACCCCACAGATACGCAGTATTTT

clone_size: many
d_call: .
j_call: TRBJ2-7
v_call: TRBV25-1
cdr3_aa: CASRLMTGEQYF
cdr3_nt: TGTGCCAGCAGGCTAATGACGGGCGAGCAGTACTTC

clone_size: few
d_call: TRBD1
j_call: TRBJ1-3
v_call: TRBV7-6
cdr3_aa: CASSLAQQTGAPGNTIYF
cdr3_nt: TGTGCCAGCAGCTTAGCGCAACAAACAGGGGCGCCGGGAAACACCATATATTTT

clone_size: many
d_call: .
j_call: TRBJ2-1
v_call: TRBV20-1
cdr3_aa: CSAGRGAEQFF
cdr3_nt: TGCAGTGCTGGAAGGGGAGCTGAGCAGTTCTTC

clone_size: many
d_call: .
j_call: TRBJ2-1
v_call: TRBV4-3
cdr3_aa: CASSHLGEYNEQFF
cdr3_nt: TGCGCCAGCAGCCACCTCGGGGAGTACAATGAGCAGTTCTTC

clone_size: many
d_call: .
j_call: TRBJ2-3
v_call: TRBV7-9
cdr3_aa: CASSAYGDTDTQYF
cdr3_nt: TGTGCCAGCAGCGCATACGGAGACACAGATACGCAGTATTTT

clone_size: many
d_call: .
j_call: TRBJ1-5
v_call: TRBV9
cdr3_aa: CASSPGGISNQPQHF
cdr3_nt: TGTGCCAGCAGCCCCGGGGGGATAAGCAATCAGCCCCAGCATTTT

clone_size: .
d_call: TRBD1
j_call: TRBJ2-3
v_call: TRBV12-3/TRBV12-4
cdr3_aa: CASIHRDRALWDTQYF
cdr3_nt: TGTGCCAGCATTCACAGGGACAGGGCCCTCTGGGATACGCAGTATTTT

clone_size: many
d_call: .
j_call: TRBJ2-1
v_call: TRBV5-1
cdr3_aa: CASSPRAGNEQFF
cdr3_nt: TGCGCCAGCAGCCCAAGGGCCGGCAATGAGCAGTTCTTC

clone_size: .
d_call: .
j_call: TRBJ2-7
v_call: TRBV7-6
cdr3_aa: CASSFELGGPVEQYF
cdr3_nt: TGTGCCAGCAGCTTCGAGCTAGGAGGGCCGGTCGAGCAGTACTTC

clone_size: few
d_call: .
j_call: TRBJ2-7
v_call: TRBV11-1
cdr3_aa: CASSLATGVSYEQYF
cdr3_nt: TGTGCCAGCAGCTTAGCGACAGGCGTCTCCTACGAGCAGTACTTC

clone_size: .
d_call: .
j_call: TRBJ2-3
v_call: TRBV5-5
cdr3_aa: CASKVYSRDTDTQYF
cdr3_nt: TGTGCCAGCAAGGTTTATAGTCGAGACACAGATACGCAGTATTTT

clone_size: many
d_call: .
j_call: TRBJ1-2
v_call: TRBV15
cdr3_aa: CATSLDGRRNYGYTF
cdr3_nt: TGTGCCACCAGCCTCGATGGACGGCGGAACTATGGCTACACCTTC

clone_size: few
d_call: TRBD1
j_call: TRBJ2-3
v_call: TRBV6-2/TRBV6-3
cdr3_aa: CASSYLTPGQGTLSTDTQYF
cdr3_nt: TGTGCCAGCAGTTACTTGACTCCGGGACAGGGAACATTAAGCACAGATACGCAGTATTTT

clone_size: many
d_call: .
j_call: TRBJ1-2
v_call: TRBV7-2
cdr3_aa: CASSPPDSYGYTF
cdr3_nt: TGTGCCAGCAGCCCTCCGGACAGCTATGGCTACACCTTC

clone_size: .
d_call: .
j_call: TRBJ2-3
v_call: TRBV2
cdr3_aa: CASSVAYGGPDTQYF
cdr3_nt: TGTGCCAGCAGTGTAGCGTACGGGGGGCCAGATACGCAGTATTTT

clone_size: many
d_call: TRBD2
j_call: TRBJ2-5
v_call: TRBV10-3
cdr3_aa: CAIRPGTSGGETQYF
cdr3_nt: TGTGCCATCAGACCCGGGACTAGCGGAGGAGAGACCCAGTACTTC

clone_size: .
d_call: .
j_call: TRBJ2-6
v_call: TRBV7-9
cdr3_aa: CASSLGQGRSGANVLTF
cdr3_nt: TGTGCCAGCAGCTTAGGCCAGGGGAGGTCTGGGGCCAACGTCCTGACTTTC